These 23 T cell receptor beta chains originate from one sample sequenced in a study of cytomegalovirus exposure and HLA in healthy donors. Use of 60 Vbeta and 13 Jbeta primers characterized the PCR. The table came from immunoSEQ multiplex PCR; TCRdb's copy has only in-frame clones and leaves some out. The sample holds approximately 180,000 clones, about 80% seen once. Sequences were obtained from PBMCs. These receptors all stem from a woman aged 55 to 70 in good health and CMV-seropositive.

V is TRBV5-5 and J is TRBJ2-3; 9 nucleotides line up with TRBD1. The V gene end was trimmed by 5 bases and the J gene end by 4 bases; junction bases not matched to a gene: 11. The CDR3 is 16 residues long. Per germline, CDR1 SGHKS and CDR2 YYEKEE (reference sequence). CDR3 sequence (DNA): TGTGCCAGCAGTCGGACAGGGGTTATCCCACCAGATACGCAGTATTTT. Translation gives CASSRTGVIPPDTQYF.

For this clone: This CDR3 is also generated by other DNA sequences in the sample. The V call is TRBV11-2, the J call TRBJ2-7; 7 positions match TRBD2. CDR1 is SGHAT and CDR2 is FQNNGV in the germline V gene. The trim removed 5 bases at V and 2 bases at J, leaving 6 bases unmatched. The length of the CDR3 is 14 residues. The CDR3 nucleotides read TGTGCCAGCAGCCCTAGCGGTGGCCCCTACGAGCAGTACTTC. Its protein is CASSPSGGPYEQYF.

The chain has TRBV7-2 and TRBJ2-7, with a tentative D call TRBD1 (6 bases). The germline gives CDR1 SGHTA, CDR2 FQGNSA. Trimming shortened V by 6 bases and J by 2 bases, and 17 bases separated the two germline ends. The CDR3 contains 15 residues. Here the CDR3 DNA reads TGTGCCAGCAGGACACAGGGTTATAGCGCCTACGAGCAGTACTTC. This codes for CASRTQGYSAYEQYF.

The CDR3 DNA is TGCGCCAGCAGCCCGAGGACAGGACCTTTCTACGAGCAGTACTTC. Its protein product is CASSPRTGPFYEQYF. The chain links TRBV4-1 to TRBJ2-7; 7 bases are a match to TRBD1. Germline values: CDR1 MGHRA, CDR2 YSYEKL. This CDR3 is 15 amino acids long. With V trimmed by 4 bases and J by 3 bases, 9 bases remained unmatched.

The gene calls are TRBV6-4 and TRBJ1-6; 7 nucleotides line up with TRBD1. V trimming: 3 bases; J trimming: 7 bases; junction bases outside the gene matches: 3. Germline loops: CDR1 MRHNA, CDR2 SNTAGT. The CDR3 sequence is 14 residues long. CDR3 sequence reads: CASSETGENSPLHF. The CDR3 DNA reads TGTGCCAGCAGTGAAACAGGGGAGAATTCACCCCTCCACTTT.

Here the CDR3 reads CASSPRLTALYSPLHF. DNA of the CDR3: TGTGCCAGCAGCCCTCGGTTGACAGCTCTTTATTCACCCCTCCACTTT. This chain joins TRBV25-1 and TRBJ1-6, with D possibly matching TRBD1 (5 bases). Trimming removed 6 bases from V and 8 bases from J, with 20 bases in between. The CDR3 loop spans 16 amino acids. CDR1 MGHDK and CDR2 SYGVNS come from the germline V gene. The variable domain in full, completed from reference TRBV25-1 and TRBJ1-6, reads EADIYQTPRYLVIGTGKKITLECSQTMGHDKMYWYQQDPGMELHLIHYSYGVNSTEKGDLSSESTVSRIRTEHFPLTLESARPSHTSQYLCASSPRLTALYSPLHFGNGTRLTVT.

The V call is TRBV19, the J call TRBJ1-4, with D perhaps matching TRBD1 (6 bases). The germline CDR1 and CDR2 sequences are LNHDA and SQIVND (reference sequence). This CDR3 spans 15 amino acids. Trimming cost V 0 bases and J 2 bases, with 7 bases left between them. CDR3: CASSIDRGTNEKLFF. Written as DNA, the CDR3 is TGTGCCAGTAGTATAGACAGGGGTACTAATGAAAAACTGTTTTTT.

The chain couples TRBV28 to TRBJ2-7; no clear D gene. The V and J ends lost 5 bases and 3 bases respectively, with 14 bases between them. The CDR3 consists of 14 residues. The germline CDR1 and CDR2 sequences are MDHEN and SYDVKM. The CDR3 loop is CASSADLENYEQYF. As DNA, the CDR3 is TGTGCCAGCAGTGCTGATTTAGAGAACTACGAGCAGTACTTC.

This clone was observed a few times. This chain uses TRBV10-3 with TRBJ2-1; D is unclear. The CDR3 runs 11 residues. Trimming removed 4 bases from V and 8 bases from J, with 6 bases in between. CDR1 and CDR2 (germline): ENHRY, SYGVKD. The CDR3 DNA follows: TGTGCCATCAGTGGGTTAGATGAGCAGTTCTTC. As protein: CAISGLDEQFF.

This clone was picked up a small number of times. J is TRBJ2-3 and V is TRBV5-1; weak D call: TRBD1 (5 bases). In germline, CDR1 is SGHRS, CDR2 YFSETQ. The CDR3 spans 14 residues. The V end was cut by 7 bases, the J end by 2 bases, with 14 bases between. DNA of the CDR3: TGCGCCAGCGGAACAGGTTCTTACACAGATACGCAGTATTTT. Residues: CASGTGSYTDTQYF.

The J gene is TRBJ1-1, the V gene TRBV19; D is unresolved. The CDR3 sequence is 12 residues long. Trimming removed 8 bases from V and 5 bases from J, with 12 bases in between. Germline V gives CDR1 LNHDA, CDR2 SQIVND (reference sequence). DNA for the CDR3: TGTGCCAGTTCGATCGGTCGTACTGAAGCTTTCTTT. Translated: CASSIGRTEAFF. Combining the CDR3 with reference TRBV19 and TRBJ1-1 gives the whole variable domain DGGITQSPKYLFRKEGQNVTLSCEQNLNHDAMYWYRQDPGQGLRLIYYSQIVNDFQKGDIAEGYSVSREKKESFPLTVTSAQKNPTAFYLCASSIGRTEAFFGQGTRLTVV.

This clone was counted between two and nine times. The rearrangement links TRBV7-3 to TRBJ2-7; D remains unclear. The germline V gene encodes CDR1 SGHTA and CDR2 FQGTGA. This CDR3 region has 17 residues. V was trimmed by 5 bases and J by 5 bases, leaving 25 bases between them. As DNA, the CDR3 is TGTGCCAGCAGCCCAGGTGGATCCCACCCCATCACGAACGAGCAGTACTTC. It specifies CASSPGGSHPITNEQYF.

This clone was detected once. CDR3 amino acids: CAIRDYGGTEAFF. The CDR3 DNA reads TGTGCCATCCGGGACTACGGGGGCACTGAAGCTTTCTTT. This chain uses TRBV6-1 with TRBJ1-1; a weak D match, TRBD1 (5 bases). Trimming stripped 10 bases from V and 4 bases from J, with 16 bases between. Looked up from germline, CDR1 is MNHNS and CDR2 is SASEGT. This CDR3 contains 13 residues.

This clone was found a few times. The CDR3 reads CASSSGQGDEQYF. The CDR3 DNA reads as TGTGCCAGCAGTTCCGGACAGGGGGACGAGCAGTACTTC. V is TRBV28 and J is TRBJ2-7; 10 nucleotides agree with TRBD1. The CDR3 has 13 amino acids. The V and J ends lost 4 bases and 5 bases, in that order; junction bases with no gene match: 2. Germline CDR1 is MDHEN and CDR2 is SYDVKM.

J is TRBJ1-6 and V is TRBV9, with no clear D. CDR1 is SGDLS and CDR2 is YYNGEE in the germline V gene. Trimming shortened V by 0 bases and J by 6 bases, and 13 bases separated the two germline ends. There are 16 residues in the CDR3. Here the CDR3 reads CASSVGGRRTNSPLHF. The CDR3 DNA reads as TGTGCCAGCAGCGTAGGTGGGAGACGGACTAATTCACCCCTCCACTTT.

The chain recombines TRBV5-4 with TRBJ2-7; D unresolved. From germline, CDR1 is SGHNT and CDR2 YYREEE (reference sequence). Trimming pared 3 bases from V and 5 bases from J, leaving 9 bases between. This CDR3 region has 12 residues. Here the CDR3 DNA reads TGTGCCAGCAGCTATGACAACCACGAGCAGTACTTC. It encodes CASSYDNHEQYF.

In its sample, this clone was seen a few times. The chain uses TRBV2 and TRBJ1-5; a weak D match, TRBD1 (5 bases). This CDR3 is 13 amino acids long. The V gene's germline CDR1 is SNHLY and CDR2 FYNNEI. V was trimmed by 6 bases and J by 0 bases, leaving 6 bases between them. As DNA, the CDR3 is TGTGCCAGCAGCAGGGTTAGCAATCAGCCCCAGCATTTT. It encodes CASSRVSNQPQHF.

This clone was seen a handful of times. Here the CDR3 reads CAISDPTSGRAGEQYF. CDR3 sequence (DNA): TGTGCCATCAGTGACCCTACTAGCGGGAGGGCCGGGGAGCAGTACTTC. The chain joins TRBV10-3 to TRBJ2-7, with TRBD2 matching 13 bases. With V trimmed by 3 bases and J by 7 bases, 9 bases remained unmatched. The CDR3 contains 16 residues. Germline V gene lookup returns CDR1 ENHRY and CDR2 SYGVKD.

This clone was detected only a few times. One end of the junction varies from germline; a read error may be responsible. J is TRBJ2-3 and V is TRBV7-7; the match to TRBD2 covers 11 bases. The CDR3 runs to 17 residues. Germline lookup yields CDR1 SSHAT and CDR2 FNYEAQ (reference sequence). The CDR3 DNA reads as TGTGCTAGCAGCCAAGGCCTTAGCGGGAGGGCGGAAGATACGCAGTATTTT. This encodes CASSQGLSGRAEDTQYF.

V is TRBV27 and J is TRBJ2-7, with 11 bases fitting TRBD2. Germline CDR1 reads MNHEY; CDR2 reads SMNVEV (reference sequence). The CDR3 has 17 residues. The V and J ends lost 4 bases and 1 base, in that order; junction bases with no gene match: 9. CDR3 sequence (DNA): TGTGCCAGCAGTTCCTTCTCCGGGACTAGCGGATCCTACGAGCAGTACTTC. Translated, it gives CASSSFSGTSGSYEQYF.

In this sample, this clone turned up once. The chain joins TRBV6-1 to TRBJ1-5; TRBD1 matches at 8 bases. Germline V CDR1 and CDR2: MNHNS, SASEGT. The length of the CDR3 is 15 residues. V shed 3 bases, J shed 7 bases, and the junction held 8 bases outside the gene matches. CDR3 DNA sequence: TGTGCCAGCAGTGATAGACAGGGGACGGGACAGCCCCAGCATTTT. This gives the protein CASSDRQGTGQPQHF.

V is TRBV5-4 and J is TRBJ2-5; 12 bases match TRBD2. Germline CDR1 is SGHNT and CDR2 is YYREEE (reference sequence). V shed 4 bases and J 1 base; nucleotides not matched to a gene: 2. The CDR3 runs to 15 residues. CDR3 sequence reads: CASSMTSGGQETQYF. In DNA form, the CDR3 reads TGTGCCAGCAGCATGACTAGCGGGGGCCAAGAGACCCAGTACTTC.

This clone turned up a few times. The V call is TRBV5-8, the J call TRBJ2-3, with TRBD1 matching over 8 bases. Germline V gene sequence: CDR1 SGHTS, CDR2 YDEGEE. V gave up 0 bases and J gave up 2 bases; unmatched junction bases: 2. This CDR3 has 15 amino acids. The CDR3 is CASSLGGQVTDTQYF. DNA of the CDR3: TGTGCCAGCAGCTTGGGGGGACAGGTCACAGATACGCAGTATTTT. The full variable domain, rest sourced from reference TRBV5-8 and TRBJ2-3, is EAGVTQSPTHLIKTRGQQATLRCSPISGHTSVYWYQQALGLGLQFLLWYDEGEERNRGNFPPRFSGRQFPNYSSELNVNALELEDSALYLCASSLGGQVTDTQYFGPGTRLTVL.